One and the same sample provided the 28 T cell receptor beta chains below, sequenced in a study of immune heterogeneity within non-small cell lung tumors. A first 10-cycle multiplex round used 32 V-gene and 13 J-gene primers on TCR beta CDR3. One entry per CDR3 protein results from TCRdb running MiXCR on the multiplex PCR reads. The sample includes 9,000 to 13,000 distinct CDR3 sequences, 25% to 30% of them seen just once. The template for each sample was approximately 0.65 ug of genomic DNA, which had been extracted from bulk tumor tissue. Biopsies that were spaced far apart were taken, several per primary tumor, during surgery. Patients underwent curative surgery for untreated, newly diagnosed non-small cell lung cancer. Sequencing was performed on lung tumor tissue. The receptors stem from a man aged 50-59 years with non-small cell lung cancer.

A remark on this clonotype: This may come from a read error, since a much larger clone is one base off. This likely comes from a read error, as the CDR3 has no conserved phenylalanine or tryptophan at its end. This chain connects TRBV6-5 to TRBJ2-1; no reliable D call. The V end lost 2 bases, the J end lost 9 bases, and 5 bases lay between the germline ends. This CDR3 comprises 11 residues. Germline V lookup: CDR1 MNHEY, CDR2 SVGAGI. The CDR3 sequence: CASSYKGEQFL. The CDR3 DNA is TGTGCCAGCAGTTACAAGGGTGAGCAGTTCTTA.

This clonotype was seen ten or more times. This chain links TRBV27 with TRBJ1-4; no clear D gene. The germline V gene encodes CDR1 MNHEY and CDR2 SMNVEV (reference sequence). V lost 3 bases, J lost 7 bases, and 15 bases lay in between. The CDR3 has 15 residues. CDR3 in amino acids: CASSFLGEGVEKLFF. The CDR3 nucleotides read TGTGCCAGCAGTTTTTTAGGTGAGGGAGTTGAAAAACTGTTTTTT.

This chain links TRBV20-1 with TRBJ1-6, with a tentative D call TRBD1 (6 bases). CDR3 size: 13 residues. Germline CDR1 DFQATT, CDR2 SNEGSKA (reference sequence). Trimming left V 6 bases short and J 9 bases short, with 15 bases between. This chain's CDR3 is CSARTAKTSPLHF. DNA for the CDR3: TGCAGTGCCCGGACAGCGAAAACTTCACCCCTCCACTTT.

This clonotype was seen repeatedly, ten times or more. The chain recombines TRBV7-9 with TRBJ2-7; 10 positions match TRBD2. V dropped 1 base and J dropped 7; count of bases not matched to a gene: 7. CDR1 and CDR2 from the germline V gene are SEHNR and FQNEAQ (reference sequence). The CDR3 covers 15 residues. The CDR3 nucleotides are TGTGCCAGCAGCTTAGGGACTAGCGGCATAGAAGAGCAGTACTTC. It translates to CASSLGTSGIEEQYF. Together with reference TRBV7-9 and TRBJ2-7, the CDR3 gives the full variable domain: DTGVSQNPRHKITKRGQNVTFRCDPISEHNRLYWYRQTLGQGPEFLTYFQNEAQLEKSRLLSDRFSAERPKGSFSTLEIQRTEQGDSAMYLCASSLGTSGIEEQYFGPGTRLTVT.

Only a few counts were recorded for this clonotype. As DNA, the CDR3 is TGCAGTGCTGACAGGGCGGCCACTGAAGCTTTCTTT. It codes for CSADRAATEAFF. The V and J genes are TRBV20-1 and TRBJ1-1; 7 nucleotides line up with TRBD1. Germline CDR1 and CDR2: DFQATT and SNEGSKA (reference sequence). With 5 bases clipped from V and 4 bases from J, the junction kept 4 bases outside the gene matches. This CDR3 contains 12 residues.

The chain is built from TRBV2 and TRBJ2-2; D is possibly TRBD1 (7 bases). CDR1 and CDR2 from the germline V gene are SNHLY and FYNNEI. This CDR3 has 15 amino acids. Trimming removed 5 bases from V and 9 bases from J, with 19 bases in between. CDR3 protein: CASSHRQGGTWELFF. CDR3 in DNA: TGTGCCAGCAGTCATAGACAGGGAGGAACCTGGGAGCTGTTTTTT.

The sample holds one count of this clonotype. The chain carries TRBV5-1 and TRBJ2-4; 15 bases align to TRBD2. Trimming removed 1 base from V and 5 bases from J; junction bases left unmatched: 7. CDR3 length: 18 residues. CDR1 is SGHRS and CDR2 is YFSETQ in the germline V gene. The CDR3 reads CASSLSLGLAGGQNIQYF. The CDR3 coding sequence is TGCGCCAGCAGCTTGTCACTGGGACTAGCGGGGGGTCAAAACATTCAGTACTTC. Full variable domain (missing parts from reference TRBV5-1 and TRBJ2-4): KAGVTQTPRYLIKTRGQQVTLSCSPISGHRSVSWYQQTPGQGLQFLFEYFSETQRNKGNFPGRFSGRQFSNSRSEMNVSTLELGDSALYLCASSLSLGLAGGQNIQYFGAGTRLSVL.

This clonotype is medium-sized (0.01 to 0.1%). The CDR3 here is CASTGTSGFYEQYF. CDR3 sequence (DNA): TGTGCCAGCACTGGGACTAGCGGTTTCTACGAGCAGTACTTC. The chain has TRBV12-3 or TRBV12-4 and TRBJ2-7; TRBD2 aligns across 11 bases. The CDR3 runs 14 residues. V was pared by 7 bases and J by 3 bases, with 5 bases of the junction left unmatched.

This clonotype qualifies as large. CDR3 DNA: TGTGCCAGCAGTGGAGGACTAGCGGGTGTACAAGAGACCCAGTACTTC. This sequence encodes CASSGGLAGVQETQYF. The chain joins TRBV6-1 to TRBJ2-5, with 11 bases that match TRBD2. V was clipped by 4 bases and J by 2 bases; unmatched bases: 6. CDR3 length: 16 residues. Germline CDR1 reads MNHNS; CDR2 reads SASEGT.

This clonotype is classed as medium-sized. The chain carries TRBV9 and TRBJ2-1; D gene ambiguous. V shed 0 bases and J shed 9 bases, with 13 bases lying between them. The germline CDR1 and CDR2 sequences are SGDLS and YYNGEE. This CDR3 spans 14 amino acids. The CDR3 is CASSVGSSSGEQFF. The CDR3 DNA follows: TGTGCCAGCAGCGTAGGCTCCTCGTCGGGTGAGCAGTTCTTC.

Comment on this clonotype: A much bigger clone sits one base away, suggesting this may be a read error. This chain links TRBV20-1 with TRBJ2-7, with 10 bases matching TRBD2. Germline V gives CDR1 DFQATT, CDR2 SNEGSKA (reference sequence). The CDR3 consists of 16 residues. The CDR3 spells CNARSSGRAGTYEQYF. CDR3 DNA: TGCAATGCTAGATCCAGCGGGAGGGCCGGTACATACGAGCAGTACTTC.

The chain carries TRBV19 and TRBJ2-4; 7 positions agree with TRBD2. V lost 5 bases, J lost 0 bases, and 7 bases stayed unmatched. Germline CDR1 is LNHDA and CDR2 is SQIVND (reference sequence). The CDR3 has 16 residues. CDR3 bases: TGTGCCAGTAGTCCGGCGGGAGATCTAGCCAAAAACATTCAGTACTTC. This translates into CASSPAGDLAKNIQYF. The whole variable domain, filled in from reference TRBV19 and TRBJ2-4, reads DGGITQSPKYLFRKEGQNVTLSCEQNLNHDAMYWYRQDPGQGLRLIYYSQIVNDFQKGDIAEGYSVSREKKESFPLTVTSAQKNPTAFYLCASSPAGDLAKNIQYFGAGTRLSVL.

Many counts were recorded for this clonotype. The chain recombines TRBV10-1 with TRBJ2-3; no reliable D call. The CDR3 contains 12 residues. The germline gives CDR1 WNHNN, CDR2 SYGVQD (reference sequence). Deletions cut 7 bases from V and 6 bases from J, with 11 bases between. The CDR3, as DNA: TGCGCCAGCAAAATACTCGGCGATACGCAGTATTTT. Translating it yields CASKILGDTQYF.

This clonotype is labeled as medium-sized. This chain links TRBV10-3 with TRBJ1-5, with TRBD1 as a possible D gene (6 bases). Germline CDR1 and CDR2: ENHRY and SYGVKD. The CDR3 has 14 amino acids. Trimming stripped 4 bases from V and 1 base from J, with 8 bases between. The chain's CDR3 is CAISVQGSNQPQHF. The CDR3 coding sequence is TGTGCCATCAGTGTGCAGGGGAGCAATCAGCCCCAGCATTTT.

This clonotype was recorded many times. As DNA, the CDR3 is TGTGCCAGTAGTTACCGAGCGGGAGTAGCCGGGGAGCTGTTTTTT. Amino acids: CASSYRAGVAGELFF. The chain joins TRBV19 to TRBJ2-2; 8 positions agree with TRBD2. Trimming cost V 5 bases and J 6 bases; bases outside gene matches: 8. The germline V gene has CDR1 LNHDA and CDR2 SQIVND (reference sequence). The CDR3 covers 15 residues.

This clonotype was detected a few times. With a much larger clone just one base away, this may be a read error. V usage is TRBV28 and J usage is TRBJ2-3, with 16 bases fitting TRBD2. The CDR3 covers 16 residues. Germline V gene lookup returns CDR1 MDHEN and CDR2 SYDVKM. After removal of 4 bases from V and 8 bases from J, the junction contained 6 bases not matched to a gene. This chain's CDR3 is CASSSGTSGRVGTQYF. The CDR3 nucleotides read TGTGCCAGCAGTTCCGGGACTAGCGGGAGGGTAGGTACGCAGTATTTT.

This clonotype was counted many times. V is TRBV6-8 and J is TRBJ2-6; 10 bases match TRBD2. CDR1 is MNHGY, CDR2 SAAAGT, per germline. V was pared by 6 bases and J by 1 base, with 9 bases of the junction left unmatched. The CDR3 is 18 amino acids. This chain's CDR3 is CASSSRLAGSSGANVLTF. In nucleotides, the CDR3 is TGTGCCAGCAGCTCCCGACTAGCGGGTTCTTCTGGGGCCAACGTCCTGACTTTC.

The chain employs TRBV5-1 and TRBJ2-4, with TRBD1 as a possible D gene (6 bases). This CDR3 contains 13 residues. Trimming pared 4 bases from V and 9 bases from J, leaving 14 bases between. Germline values: CDR1 SGHRS, CDR2 YFSETQ. Written as DNA, the CDR3 is TGCGCCAGCAGCGGAACAGGGATGAGCATTCAGTACTTC. The encoded protein is CASSGTGMSIQYF.

Within the sample, this clonotype is medium-sized. The chain carries TRBV6-1 and TRBJ2-7, with TRBD2 identical over 11 bases. CDR1 is MNHNS, CDR2 SASEGT, per germline. V trimming: 5 bases; J trimming: 1 base; junction bases outside the gene matches: 13. The CDR3 sequence is 18 residues long. CDR3 loop: CASSPTFTGTSGSYEQYF. CDR3 coding DNA: TGTGCCAGCAGTCCTACTTTTACCGGGACTAGCGGATCCTACGAGCAGTACTTC.

In this sample, this clonotype turned up many times. This sequence joins TRBV5-1 and TRBJ2-7; 7 bases are shared with TRBD2. Germline V CDR1 and CDR2: SGHRS, YFSETQ. The CDR3 totals 15 residues. With V trimmed by 4 bases and J by 0 bases, 7 bases remained unmatched. The CDR3 region is CASSPSSGPSYEQYF. In nucleotides, the CDR3 is TGCGCCAGCAGCCCTTCTAGCGGTCCCTCCTACGAGCAGTACTTC.

This clonotype is categorized as medium-sized. This chain links TRBV19 with TRBJ2-7, with D possibly TRBD2 on 6 matching bases. Germline lookup yields CDR1 LNHDA and CDR2 SQIVND (reference sequence). Trimming stripped 6 bases from V and 0 bases from J, with 18 bases between. The CDR3 loop spans 16 amino acids. CDR3 sequence (DNA): TGTGCCAGTAGGAAGGGAGGAGGAGTTAACTCCTACGAGCAGTACTTC. Its protein is CASRKGGGVNSYEQYF.

The chain combines TRBV9 with TRBJ1-1, with 8 positions matching TRBD1. With V trimmed by 6 bases and J by 6 bases, 10 bases remained unmatched. CDR3 length: 14 residues. In germline, CDR1 is SGDLS, CDR2 YYNGEE. DNA for the CDR3: TGTGCCAGCAACAAACAGGGGGTGGGCGCTGAAGCTTTCTTT. It is translated as CASNKQGVGAEAFF. Looking up the rest from reference TRBV9 and TRBJ1-1 gives the full variable domain: DSGVTQTPKHLITATGQRVTLRCSPRSGDLSVYWYQQSLDQGLQFLIQYYNGEERAKGNILERFSAQQFPDLHSELNLSSLELGDSALYFCASNKQGVGAEAFFGQGTRLTVV.

Regarding this clonotype: This could be a read error, since a much larger clone is one nucleotide away. V is TRBV12-3 or TRBV12-4 and J is TRBJ1-5; D is unclear. This CDR3 is built from 12 residues. V lost 2 bases and J lost 8, with 7 bases in between. CDR3 in amino acids: CASSLLRKPQHF. The DNA for the CDR3 is TGTGCCAGCAGTTTACTTCGTAAGCCCCAGCATTTT.

This clonotype was counted at least ten times. V usage is TRBV9 and J usage is TRBJ2-5, with a tentative D call TRBD2 (6 bases). The germline V gene encodes CDR1 SGDLS and CDR2 YYNGEE. V lost 0 bases to trimming and J lost 2 bases, with 14 bases between them. The CDR3 is made up of 16 amino acids. The CDR3 DNA is TGTGCCAGCAGCGTAGGAGGGCGGGGAGGTCAAGAGACCCAGTACTTC. Encoded protein: CASSVGGRGGQETQYF.

The rearrangement joins TRBV7-8 to TRBJ2-1; 7 bases map to TRBD2. Germline V CDR1 and CDR2: SGHVS, FQNEAQ. V lost 0 bases and J lost 7; bases outside the gene matches: 12. The CDR3 loop spans 17 amino acids. DNA for the CDR3: TGTGCCAGCAGCTTAGCTGGGGGTCTGACTAGCTGGAATGAGCAGTTCTTC. Protein sequence: CASSLAGGLTSWNEQFF. The entire variable domain, with the rest obtained from reference TRBV7-8 and TRBJ2-1, is as follows: GAGVSQSPRYKVAKRGQDVALRCDPISGHVSLFWYQQALGQGPEFLTYFQNEAQLDKSGLPSDRFFAERPEGSVSTLKIQRTQQEDSAVYLCASSLAGGLTSWNEQFFGPGTRLTVL.

By proportion, this clonotype is medium-sized. In DNA, the CDR3 is TGTGCCAGCTCGGACGGGACAGGCGCCTCTAATGAAAAACTGTTTTTT. It translates to CASSDGTGASNEKLFF. The gene calls are TRBV18 and TRBJ1-4; TRBD1 matches 8 bases. Germline trimming cut 6 bases from V and 3 bases from J; bases unmatched to any gene: 9. Germline assignment: CDR1 KGHSH and CDR2 LQKENI. CDR3 size: 16 residues.

This clonotype counts as medium-sized. The V gene is TRBV9, the J gene TRBJ2-2; D is undetermined. V was pared by 3 bases and J by 1 base, with 7 bases between. CDR1 is SGDLS, CDR2 YYNGEE, per germline. The CDR3 length is 14 residues. The CDR3 bases are TGTGCCAGCAGCGGGACCCTGAACACCGGGGAGCTGTTTTTT. It codes for CASSGTLNTGELFF.

This clonotype ranks as medium-sized. The V gene is TRBV6-2 or TRBV6-3, the J gene TRBJ2-7; the match to TRBD2 covers 10 bases. After removal of 3 bases from V and 4 bases from J, the junction contained 15 bases not matched to a gene. The CDR3 is 18 residues long. Germline CDR1 is MNHEY and CDR2 is SVGEGT. The CDR3 is CASSYPSALAGDQYEQYF. The CDR3 DNA sequence: TGTGCCAGCAGTTATCCGTCCGCTCTAGCGGGAGATCAATACGAGCAGTACTTC.